This T cell receptor beta chain appears in the sequencing data of a study of blood T cells in healthy people across ages. Study-wide findings and caveats: Unsorted PBMCs blocked a conclusive comparison of naive and antigen-experienced cells. A strong correlation between TCR beta diversity and naive T cell percentage was seen. Both naive CD4+ cell counts and diversity were greater in long-lived donors than in aged donors.

This CDR3 is built from 16 residues. The germline gives CDR1 SNHLY, CDR2 FYNNEI. A second PCR of roughly 6 to 12 cycles used a sample-barcoded 5' primer and a J-beta primer mix. A single record per CDR3 protein comes from TCRdb applying MiXCR to the 5' RACE reads. The data contain about 1.6 million distinct CDR3 sequences, roughly 32% of them singletons. About this clonotype itself: Its target is unknown.

Material for sequencing was blood. This receptor was identified in a woman in her 30s in good health. The chain carries TRBV2 and TRBJ2-5; 9 positions agree with TRBD2. Near its end, the DNA agrees better with TRBJ2-7, so the J call may be wrong. CDR3 nucleotides: TGTGCCAGCAGTGAAGCTATTAGCGGGGGAGAATACGAGCAGTACTTC. This codes for CASSEAISGGEYEQYF.